Listed here are 9 T cell receptor beta chains from one sample, sequenced in a study of blood T cell repertoires in COVID-19. TCRdb keeps only in-frame clones here, not all; method: immunoSEQ multiplex PCR. The sample shows 150,000 to 200,000 clones, 85% to 90% of them seen only once. Sequencing was done on a sample of PBMCs or T cells enriched from blood (not recorded which). These TCRs come from a woman between 35 and 50 years old with acute COVID-19.

The J gene is TRBJ1-2, the V gene TRBV14; perhaps TRBD1 as D (5 bases). This CDR3 is built from 14 residues. Per germline, CDR1 SGHDN and CDR2 FVKESK. V dropped 6 bases and J dropped 2 bases, with 13 bases sitting between them. The CDR3 here is CASRPQGSNYGYTF. CDR3 nucleotides: TGTGCCAGCAGACCTCAGGGATCCAACTATGGCTACACCTTC.

The chain combines TRBV19 with TRBJ2-7, with a tentative D call TRBD2 (5 bases). The V and J ends lost 1 base and 4 bases respectively, with 11 bases between them. Germline loops: CDR1 LNHDA, CDR2 SQIVND (reference sequence). The CDR3 is 14 amino acids. The CDR3 loop is CASSIGGAGYEQYF. The DNA for the CDR3 is TGTGCCAGTAGTATAGGGGGAGCTGGGTACGAGCAGTACTTC.

V gene TRBV2 combines with J gene TRBJ2-7, with TRBD1 identical over 8 bases. V lost 3 bases, J lost 4 bases, and 8 bases stayed unmatched. The CDR3 sequence is 15 residues long. Germline V gene sequence: CDR1 SNHLY, CDR2 FYNNEI. CDR3 in amino acids: CASSDNPGGGYEQYF. CDR3 coding DNA: TGTGCCAGCAGTGATAATCCAGGGGGCGGTTACGAGCAGTACTTC.

The chain couples TRBV4-1 to TRBJ2-7, with 7 bases fitting TRBD2. CDR3 size: 14 residues. V lost 1 base, J lost 3 bases, and 3 bases stayed unmatched. Germline V gene sequence: CDR1 MGHRA, CDR2 YSYEKL. CDR3 residues: CASSQGGGSYEQYF. DNA of the CDR3: TGCGCCAGCAGCCAAGGGGGCGGGAGCTACGAGCAGTACTTC.

The chain joins TRBV5-5 to TRBJ1-5; 8 nucleotides match TRBD1. The CDR3 consists of 17 residues. CDR1 and CDR2 (germline): SGHKS, YYEKEE (reference sequence). V was clipped by 1 base and J by 2 bases; unmatched bases: 8. The CDR3 sequence is CASSLWALTGGNQPQHF. CDR3 sequence (DNA): TGTGCCAGCAGCTTGTGGGCGCTGACAGGGGGCAATCAGCCCCAGCATTTT.

The chain employs TRBV6-2 or TRBV6-3 and TRBJ2-7; TRBD2 matches at 8 bases. This CDR3 has 16 residues. Trimming removed 6 bases from V and 2 bases from J; junction bases left unmatched: 12. CDR1 is MNHEY, CDR2 SVGEGT, per germline. The CDR3 region has the DNA TGTGCCAGCAGCCCTCTTGCCTCACTAGCGGCCTACGAGCAGTACTTC. It specifies CASSPLASLAAYEQYF.

V gene TRBV6-5 combines with J gene TRBJ2-2; maybe TRBD2 (5 bases). Germline V gives CDR1 MNHEY, CDR2 SVGAGI. V lost 6 bases, J lost 3 bases, and 8 bases lay in between. The CDR3 loop spans 13 amino acids. For the CDR3, the DNA is TGTGCCAGCAGCCGGCGGGACACCGGGGAGCTGTTTTTT. Amino acids: CASSRRDTGELFF.

The chain is built from TRBV7-8 and TRBJ2-5, with D possibly TRBD1 on 6 matching bases. Germline CDR1 SGHVS, CDR2 FQNEAQ. The ends were cut back, 5 bases at V and 1 base at J, with 11 bases in the middle. The CDR3 is 14 amino acids. The CDR3 region is CASSLGTTQETQYF. The CDR3, as DNA: TGTGCCAGCAGCCTAGGGACAACCCAAGAGACCCAGTACTTC.

A single count supports this clone. This chain connects TRBV11-2 to TRBJ1-4; tentative D call: TRBD1 (5 bases). V lost 2 bases to trimming and J lost 3 bases, with 13 bases between them. Germline loops: CDR1 SGHAT, CDR2 FQNNGV. There are 16 residues in the CDR3. The CDR3: CASSLMGGVSNEKLFF. The CDR3 DNA follows: TGTGCCAGCAGCTTAATGGGGGGAGTCTCTAATGAAAAACTGTTTTTT.